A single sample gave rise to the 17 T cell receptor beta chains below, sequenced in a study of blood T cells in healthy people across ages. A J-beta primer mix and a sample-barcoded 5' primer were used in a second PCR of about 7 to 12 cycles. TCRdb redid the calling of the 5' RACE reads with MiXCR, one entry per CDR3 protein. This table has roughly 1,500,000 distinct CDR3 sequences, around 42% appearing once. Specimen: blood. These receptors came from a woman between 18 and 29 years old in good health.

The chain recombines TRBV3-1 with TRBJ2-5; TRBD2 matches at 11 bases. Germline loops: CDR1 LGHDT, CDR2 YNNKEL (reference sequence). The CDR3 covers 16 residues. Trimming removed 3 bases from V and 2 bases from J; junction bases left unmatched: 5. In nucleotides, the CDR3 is TGTGCCAGCAGCCATGTAGCGGGGGGGCGTCAAGAGACCCAGTACTTC. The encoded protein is CASSHVAGGRQETQYF.

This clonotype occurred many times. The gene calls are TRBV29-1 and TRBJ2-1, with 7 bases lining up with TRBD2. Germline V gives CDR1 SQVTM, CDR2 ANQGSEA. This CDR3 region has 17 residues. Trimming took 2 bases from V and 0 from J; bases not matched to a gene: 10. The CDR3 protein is CSVENGRVGSSYNEQFF. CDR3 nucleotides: TGCAGCGTTGAAAATGGGAGGGTCGGGAGCTCCTACAATGAGCAGTTCTTC.

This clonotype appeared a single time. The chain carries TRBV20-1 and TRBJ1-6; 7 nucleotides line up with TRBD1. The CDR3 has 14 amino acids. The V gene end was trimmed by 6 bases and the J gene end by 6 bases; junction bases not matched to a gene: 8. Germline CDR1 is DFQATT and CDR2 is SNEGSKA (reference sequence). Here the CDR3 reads CSAATDRVNSPLHF. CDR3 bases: TGCAGTGCCGCCACCGACAGGGTTAATTCACCCCTCCACTTT.

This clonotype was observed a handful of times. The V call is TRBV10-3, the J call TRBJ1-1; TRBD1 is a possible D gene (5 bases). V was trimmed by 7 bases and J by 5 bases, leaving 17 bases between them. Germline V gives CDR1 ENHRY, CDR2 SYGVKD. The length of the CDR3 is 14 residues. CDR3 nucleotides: TGTGCCATCAATGCGGGGCTCCAAGGGACTGAAGCTTTCTTT. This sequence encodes CAINAGLQGTEAFF.

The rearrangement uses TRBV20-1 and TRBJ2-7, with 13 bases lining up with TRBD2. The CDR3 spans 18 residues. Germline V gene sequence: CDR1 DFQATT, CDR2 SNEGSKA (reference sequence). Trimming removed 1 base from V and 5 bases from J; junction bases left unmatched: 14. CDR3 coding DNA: TGCAGTGCTAGAGTTCCGGGACTAGCGGGGAGGTTTCAGAACGAGCAGTACTTC. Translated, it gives CSARVPGLAGRFQNEQYF.

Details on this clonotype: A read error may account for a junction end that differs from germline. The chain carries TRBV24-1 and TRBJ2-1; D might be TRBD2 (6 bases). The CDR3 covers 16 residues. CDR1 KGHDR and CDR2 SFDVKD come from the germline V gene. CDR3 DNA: TGTGCCACCAGTGATTTACCCGGGAGCTCCTACAATGAGCGGTTCTTC. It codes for CATSDLPGSSYNERFF.

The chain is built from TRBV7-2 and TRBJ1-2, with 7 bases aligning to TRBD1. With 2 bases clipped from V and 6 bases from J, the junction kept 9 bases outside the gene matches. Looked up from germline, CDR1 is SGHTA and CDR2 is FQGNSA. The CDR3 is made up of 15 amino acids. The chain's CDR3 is CASSLTQQGIDGYTF. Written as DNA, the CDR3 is TGTGCCAGCAGCTTAACCCAACAGGGGATAGATGGCTACACCTTC. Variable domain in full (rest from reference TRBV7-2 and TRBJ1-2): GAGVSQSPSNKVTEKGKDVELRCDPISGHTALYWYRQSLGQGLEFLIYFQGNSAPDKSGLPSDRFSAERTGGSVSTLTIQRTQQEDSAVYLCASSLTQQGIDGYTFGSGTRLTVV.

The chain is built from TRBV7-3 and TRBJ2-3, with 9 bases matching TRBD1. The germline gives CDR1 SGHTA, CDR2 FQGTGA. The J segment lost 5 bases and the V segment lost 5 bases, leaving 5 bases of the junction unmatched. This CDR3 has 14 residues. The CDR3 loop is CASSTRQGGDTQYF. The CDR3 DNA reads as TGTGCCAGCAGCACGAGACAGGGGGGAGATACGCAGTATTTT.

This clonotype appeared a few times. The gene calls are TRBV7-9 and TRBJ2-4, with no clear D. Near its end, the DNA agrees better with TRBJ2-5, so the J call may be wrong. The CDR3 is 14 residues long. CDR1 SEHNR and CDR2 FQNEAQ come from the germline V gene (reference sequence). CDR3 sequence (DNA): TGTGCCAGCAGCCTTGGAGATCCTCCAGAGACCCAGTACTTC. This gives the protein CASSLGDPPETQYF.

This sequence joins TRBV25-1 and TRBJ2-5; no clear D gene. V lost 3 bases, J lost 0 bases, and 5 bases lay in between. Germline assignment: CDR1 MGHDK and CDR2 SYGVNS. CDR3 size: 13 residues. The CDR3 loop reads CASSDPNQETQYF. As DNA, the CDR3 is TGTGCCAGCAGTGACCCGAACCAAGAGACCCAGTACTTC.

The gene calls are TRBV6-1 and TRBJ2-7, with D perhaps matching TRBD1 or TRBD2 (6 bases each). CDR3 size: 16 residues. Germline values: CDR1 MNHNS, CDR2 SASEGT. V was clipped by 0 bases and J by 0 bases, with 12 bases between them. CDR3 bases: TGTGCCAGCAGTGAAGCGGTGGGGGGCAGCTCCTACGAGCAGTACTTC. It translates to CASSEAVGGSSYEQYF.

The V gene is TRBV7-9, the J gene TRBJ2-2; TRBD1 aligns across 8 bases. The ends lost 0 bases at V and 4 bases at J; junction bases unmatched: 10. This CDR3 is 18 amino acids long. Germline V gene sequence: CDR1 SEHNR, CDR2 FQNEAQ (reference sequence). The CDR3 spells CASSLAFGQGKGTGELFF. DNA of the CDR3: TGTGCCAGCAGCTTAGCCTTCGGACAGGGAAAGGGCACCGGGGAGCTGTTTTTT.

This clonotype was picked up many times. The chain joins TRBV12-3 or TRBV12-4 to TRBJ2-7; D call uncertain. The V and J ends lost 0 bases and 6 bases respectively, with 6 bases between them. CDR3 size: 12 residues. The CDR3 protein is CASSLAVVEQYF. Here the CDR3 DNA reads TGTGCCAGCAGTTTAGCCGTTGTCGAGCAGTACTTC.

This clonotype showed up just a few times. The CDR3 DNA follows: TGTGCTAGTGGTTTCTCGGGGGGTCGGCAGTACTTC. Translation gives CASGFSGGRQYF. The chain is built from TRBV12-5 and TRBJ2-7, with 7 bases matching TRBD2. CDR1 is LGHNT, CDR2 FRNRAP, per germline. The CDR3 is made up of 12 amino acids. V gave up 3 bases and J gave up 9 bases; unmatched junction bases: 5.

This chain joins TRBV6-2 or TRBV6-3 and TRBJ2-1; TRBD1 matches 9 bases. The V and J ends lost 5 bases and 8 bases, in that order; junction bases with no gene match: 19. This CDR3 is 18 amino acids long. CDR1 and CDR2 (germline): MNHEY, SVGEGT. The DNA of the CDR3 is TGTGCCAGCAGTCCGGGACAGGGAGGAGTTTCTTCGTTATATGAGCAGTTCTTC. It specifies CASSPGQGGVSSLYEQFF.

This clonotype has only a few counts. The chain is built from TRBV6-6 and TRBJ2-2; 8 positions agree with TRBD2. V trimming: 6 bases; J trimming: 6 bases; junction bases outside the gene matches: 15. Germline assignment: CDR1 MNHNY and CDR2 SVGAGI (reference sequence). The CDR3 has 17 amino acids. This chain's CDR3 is CASSPTAWAGGSGELFF. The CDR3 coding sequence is TGTGCCAGCAGCCCAACCGCATGGGCGGGGGGTTCCGGGGAGCTGTTTTTT.

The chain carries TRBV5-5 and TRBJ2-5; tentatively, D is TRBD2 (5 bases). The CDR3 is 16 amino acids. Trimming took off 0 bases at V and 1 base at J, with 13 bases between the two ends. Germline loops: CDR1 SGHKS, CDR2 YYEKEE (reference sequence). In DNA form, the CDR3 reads TGTGCCAGCAGCTTGGGAGCAAGACTATTCCAAGAGACCCAGTACTTC. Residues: CASSLGARLFQETQYF.